The present T cell receptor (beta chain) was sequenced within a study of identical twins. The CDR3 is made up of 12 amino acids. Trimming stripped 5 bases from V and 6 bases from J, with 11 bases between. CDR1 and CDR2 (germline): ENHRY, SYGVKD. TCRdb recomputed calls from the 5' RACE reads with MiXCR, one row per CDR3 protein. The sample consists of about 900,000 distinct CDR3 sequences, roughly an eighth of them appearing once. This clonotype occurred a few times. These data are also associated with another study on yellow fever vaccine responses in identical twins.

The chain links TRBV10-3 to TRBJ2-7; D is perhaps TRBD1 (6 bases). The sequence was collected from a woman in her late teens or twenties in good health. Sequenced input: PBMCs. This chain's CDR3 is CAISSQGREQYV. As DNA, the CDR3 is TGTGCCATCAGTTCGCAGGGGCGCGAGCAGTACGTC.